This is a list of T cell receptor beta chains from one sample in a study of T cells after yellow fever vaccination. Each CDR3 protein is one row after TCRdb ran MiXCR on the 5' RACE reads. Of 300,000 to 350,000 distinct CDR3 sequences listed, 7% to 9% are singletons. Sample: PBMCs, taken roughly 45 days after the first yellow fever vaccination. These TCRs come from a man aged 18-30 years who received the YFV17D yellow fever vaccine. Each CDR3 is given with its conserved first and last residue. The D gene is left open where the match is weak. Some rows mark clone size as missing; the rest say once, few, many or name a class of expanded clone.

CASSFAGTVDAYNEQFF TGTGCCAGCAGTTTTGCGGGGACTGTCGACGCCTACAATGAGCAGTTCTTC TRBJ2-1 . TRBV12-3/TRBV12-4 .
CASSRPRLVGTQYF TGTGCCAGCAGCCGACCTAGGTTGGTGGGTACGCAGTATTTT TRBJ2-3 . TRBV7-8 .
CASSPTSGGIDEQFF TGCGCCAGCAGCCCGACTAGCGGGGGTATAGATGAGCAGTTCTTC TRBJ2-1 TRBD2 TRBV5-1 .
CATSDDTTGGETQYF TGTGCCACCAGTGATGATACGACAGGAGGCGAGACCCAGTACTTC TRBJ2-5 . TRBV24-1 .
CASSQPAGAIYSGNTIYF TGTGCCAGCAGCCAACCTGCAGGGGCCATCTACTCTGGAAACACCATATATTTT TRBJ1-3 . TRBV11-1 few
CSVAPNGNEQFF TGCAGCGTTGCCCCAAATGGCAATGAGCAGTTCTTC TRBJ2-1 . TRBV29-1 .
CASSPNRDTEAFF TGTGCCAGCAGCCCAAACAGGGATACTGAAGCTTTCTTT TRBJ1-1 . TRBV12-3/TRBV12-4 .
CASSFGRGEYINYNEQFF TGTGCCAGCAGTTTCGGTAGGGGCGAATATATTAATTACAATGAGCAGTTCTTC TRBJ2-1 . TRBV12-3/TRBV12-4 few
CASSLVGGGPGNTEAFF TGTGCCAGCAGCTTAGTAGGAGGGGGCCCAGGGAACACTGAAGCTTTCTTT TRBJ1-1 TRBD1 TRBV7-9 few
CSARHSGTVNSPLHF TGCAGTGCTAGACATTCCGGGACGGTGAATTCACCCCTCCACTTT TRBJ1-6 . TRBV20-1 many
CASSTNTGQDQPQHF TGTGCCAGCAGCACAAATACAGGGCAAGATCAGCCCCAGCATTTT TRBJ1-5 . TRBV7-2 .
CASSLGGGSHEQYF TGTGCCAGCAGCTTAGGCGGGGGCTCCCACGAGCAGTACTTC TRBJ2-7 . TRBV7-9 few
CASSHGYVVPMVGFF TGTGCCAGCAGCCATGGATACGTGGTTCCCATGGTAGGGTTCTTC TRBJ2-1 . TRBV3-1 few
CASSQDLGGGNQETQYF TGTGCCAGCAGCCAAGATTTGGGCGGGGGAAACCAAGAGACCCAGTACTTC TRBJ2-5 TRBD2 TRBV3-1 .
CASGTVNTEAFF TGCGCCAGCGGGACAGTGAACACTGAAGCTTTCTTT TRBJ1-1 TRBD1 TRBV4-1 few
CASSQVRQALGETQYF TGTGCCAGCAGCCAAGTGCGGCAGGCCCTAGGAGAGACCCAGTACTTC TRBJ2-5 . TRBV14 few
CASAQQGDQPQHF TGTGCCAGCGCCCAACAGGGAGATCAGCCCCAGCATTTT TRBJ1-5 . TRBV7-8 few
CATSPTHLPPYEQYF TGTGCCACCAGCCCGACACACCTTCCCCCTTACGAGCAGTACTTC TRBJ2-7 . TRBV15 many
CASSSAPREETQYF TGTGCCAGCAGCTCCGCCCCCCGAGAGGAGACGCAGTATTTT TRBJ2-3 . TRBV5-5 .
CASSTLDGSGNTIYF TGTGCCAGCAGCACCTTGGACGGTTCTGGAAACACCATATATTTT TRBJ1-3 . TRBV9 few
CSVEDLAGVETQYF TGCAGCGTTGAAGATCTGGCCGGGGTAGAGACCCAGTACTTC TRBJ2-5 . TRBV29-1 .
CSAKEVQGNEKLFF TGCAGTGCTAAGGAGGTACAGGGGAATGAAAAACTGTTTTTT TRBJ1-4 TRBD1 TRBV20-1 few
CASSLGIGNQPQHF TGCGCCAGCAGTCTGGGGATCGGCAATCAGCCCCAGCATTTT TRBJ1-5 . TRBV5-1 .
CSAPDRAGGELFF TGCAGTGCTCCGGACAGGGCGGGCGGGGAGCTGTTTTTT TRBJ2-2 TRBD1 TRBV20-1 .
CASKGGGASTDTQYF TGCGCCAGCAAGGGCGGGGGGGCCTCCACAGATACGCAGTATTTT TRBJ2-3 TRBD2 TRBV5-1 .
CASSNRLLKNTGELFF TGTGCCAGCAGCAACCGACTCCTAAAGAACACCGGGGAGCTGTTTTTT TRBJ2-2 . TRBV12-3/TRBV12-4 many
CAITDRGDIQYF TGTGCCATTACGGACAGGGGAGACATTCAGTACTTC TRBJ2-4 TRBD1 TRBV5-4 few
CASRHAGQGVHEQFF TGTGCCAGCAGACACGCCGGACAGGGAGTCCATGAGCAGTTCTTC TRBJ2-1 TRBD1 TRBV6-2/TRBV6-3 many
CASKVRDNEQFF TGTGCCAGCAAAGTCAGGGACAATGAGCAGTTCTTC TRBJ2-1 . TRBV28 .